Presented here are 18 T cell receptor beta chains from one specimen sequenced in a study of blood T cell repertoires in COVID-19. Measured with immunoSEQ multiplex PCR; TCRdb has only the in-frame clones, and not every one. The sample contains nearly 95,000 clones, 80% of which appear only once. Sequencing was performed on peripheral blood. All receptors derive from a human donor in a cohort sampled during active COVID-19.

This clone was picked up a small number of times. V is TRBV7-8 and J is TRBJ1-2; a weak D match, TRBD1 (5 bases). Germline values: CDR1 SGHVS, CDR2 FQNEAQ. This CDR3 region has 13 residues. V was cut by 4 bases and J by 4 bases, with 10 bases left in between. The DNA of the CDR3 is TGTGCCAGCAGCTCCGCCGACAGCTATGGCTACACCTTC. This encodes CASSSADSYGYTF.

This sequence joins TRBV5-1 and TRBJ2-2; no reliable D call. The CDR3 is 14 amino acids. The germline CDR1 and CDR2 sequences are SGHRS and YFSETQ. Trimming pared 0 bases from V and 4 bases from J, leaving 7 bases between. CDR3 in amino acids: CASSLEPSTGELFF. The CDR3 DNA sequence: TGCGCCAGCAGCTTGGAACCGAGCACCGGGGAGCTGTTTTTT.

V and J are TRBV2 and TRBJ2-7, with a possible D match to TRBD2 (5 bases). Trimming took off 8 bases at V and 6 bases at J, with 20 bases between the two ends. Germline CDR1 and CDR2: SNHLY and FYNNEI. The CDR3 runs to 14 residues. The CDR3 loop is CASSTRASRGEQYF. The CDR3 DNA is TGTGCCAGCTCAACGAGGGCCTCCCGTGGCGAGCAGTACTTC.

CDR3 sequence (DNA): TGTGCCAGTAGCCCCGGCGGGGCAGAGGGCGGCTACACCTTC. This translates into CASSPGGAEGGYTF. This chain links TRBV19 with TRBJ1-2; D perhaps matches TRBD1 (5 bases). This CDR3 is built from 14 residues. Germline assignment: CDR1 LNHDA and CDR2 SQIVND (reference sequence). The V and J ends lost 6 bases and 8 bases respectively, with 19 bases between them.

This clone was detected only once. The V call is TRBV19, the J call TRBJ2-1, with 10 bases fitting TRBD2. Germline V gene data show CDR1 as LNHDA and CDR2 as SQIVND (reference sequence). V gave up 4 bases and J gave up 4 bases; unmatched junction bases: 4. The CDR3 consists of 15 residues. The CDR3 nucleotides are TGTGCCAGTAGTACACCTAGCGGGGGTTACAATGAGCAGTTCTTC. Translating it yields CASSTPSGGYNEQFF.

V gene TRBV9 combines with J gene TRBJ1-1, with D unresolved. Germline CDR1 reads SGDLS; CDR2 reads YYNGEE. CDR3 length equals 14 residues. The germline V and J ends were trimmed by 3 bases and 1 base, with 10 bases remaining between them. DNA for the CDR3: TGTGCCAGCAGCGCCGGACGGGGGAACACTGAAGCTTTCTTT. As protein: CASSAGRGNTEAFF.

J is TRBJ2-7 and V is TRBV27, with TRBD1 matching 11 bases. V gave up 5 bases and J gave up 6 bases; unmatched junction bases: 6. This CDR3 has 14 amino acids. Germline V gene data show CDR1 as MNHEY and CDR2 as SMNVEV (reference sequence). The CDR3 DNA is TGTGCCAGCAGTCACCCCGGGACAGGGGGCGAGCAGTACTTC. It is translated as CASSHPGTGGEQYF.

This clone came up a few times. The chain carries TRBV5-4 and TRBJ1-2; maybe TRBD1 (6 bases). There are 14 residues in the CDR3. Looked up from germline, CDR1 is SGHNT and CDR2 is YYREEE (reference sequence). Trimming cost V 4 bases and J 4 bases, with 14 bases left between them. Here the CDR3 reads CASSPSTGGYGYTF. The CDR3 nucleotides read TGTGCCAGCAGCCCATCGACAGGAGGCTATGGCTACACCTTC.

The chain has TRBV3-1 (or the pseudogene TRBV3-2) and TRBJ1-1; 12 nucleotides match TRBD1. V shed 4 bases and J 4 bases; nucleotides not matched to a gene: 10. Germline lookup yields CDR1 LGHDT and CDR2 YNNKEL (reference sequence). The CDR3 totals 17 residues. The CDR3 nucleotides are TGTGCCAGCAGCCGGGGGACAGGGGGCGCGGGGGGCACTGAAGCTTTCTTT. It translates to CASSRGTGGAGGTEAFF.

J is TRBJ1-5 and V is TRBV28, with D possibly matching TRBD1 (5 bases). The germline CDR1 and CDR2 sequences are MDHEN and SYDVKM. The CDR3 is made up of 16 amino acids. V was shortened by 7 bases and J by 1 base, with 17 bases between the two germline ends. The CDR3, as DNA: TGTGCCAGCACCCCCCTAGGGGCGACGAGCAATCAGCCCCAGCATTTT. The encoded protein is CASTPLGATSNQPQHF.

The rearrangement uses TRBV5-1 and TRBJ2-1; 7 bases match TRBD2. This CDR3 has 14 residues. Unmatched junction bases numbered 10, after V lost 4 bases and J lost 9 bases. Per the germline V gene, CDR1 is SGHRS and CDR2 is YFSETQ. CDR3 nucleotide sequence: TGCGCCAGCAGCAGCGGGGATCCCCAGGGTGAGCAGTTCTTC. Amino acids: CASSSGDPQGEQFF.

This chain connects TRBV6-5 to TRBJ2-5, with 8 bases lining up with TRBD1. CDR3 length: 15 amino acids. V dropped 4 bases and J dropped 4; count of bases not matched to a gene: 8. Germline V CDR1 and CDR2: MNHEY, SVGAGI. In DNA form, the CDR3 reads TGTGCCAGCAGTTTTCGGACAGGGAGGCGAGAGACCCAGTACTTC. It yields the protein CASSFRTGRRETQYF.

This clone was found many times. The V call is TRBV28, the J call TRBJ1-6; 7 bases line up with TRBD1. Unmatched junction bases numbered 7, after V lost 6 bases and J lost 8 bases. CDR1 is MDHEN and CDR2 is SYDVKM in the germline V gene. This CDR3 spans 14 amino acids. CDR3 sequence: CASRAGGYYSPLHF. CDR3 nucleotide sequence: TGTGCCAGCAGGGCAGGGGGTTATTATTCACCCCTCCACTTT.

As to this clone: Other nucleotide sequences in the sample specify the same CDR3. The genes are TRBV12-3 or TRBV12-4 and TRBJ1-5; 7 bases line up with TRBD1. The V segment lost 6 bases and the J segment 6 bases; nucleotides outside the gene matches: 2. The CDR3 has 12 amino acids. The CDR3 is CASRTGIQPQHF. The DNA for the CDR3 is TGTGCCAGCAGGACAGGGATTCAGCCCCAGCATTTT.

The chain has TRBV10-3 and TRBJ2-7; no clear D gene. Trimming left V 7 bases short and J 3 bases short, with 7 bases between. Germline-derived CDR1 and CDR2 are ENHRY and SYGVKD. This CDR3 is 11 amino acids long. The CDR3 sequence: CAIIPGYEQYF. In DNA form, the CDR3 reads TGTGCCATCATTCCGGGCTACGAGCAGTACTTC.

The V gene is TRBV30, the J gene TRBJ2-2; possibly TRBD2 for D (6 bases). V shed 0 bases and J shed 0 bases, with 14 bases lying between them. Per germline, CDR1 GTSNPN and CDR2 SVGIG (reference sequence). The CDR3 is made up of 17 amino acids. Written as DNA, the CDR3 is TGTGCCTGGAGTGTCCTAGCGACAATCCCGAACACCGGGGAGCTGTTTTTT. Its translation is CAWSVLATIPNTGELFF. The full variable domain, completed using reference TRBV30 and TRBJ2-2, is SQTIHQWPATLVQPVGSPLSLECTVEGTSNPNLYWYRQAAGRGLQLLFYSVGIGQISSEVPQNLSASRPQDRQFILSSKKLLLSDSGFYLCAWSVLATIPNTGELFFGEGSRLTVL.

This chain connects TRBV19 to TRBJ2-7, with 7 bases matching TRBD2. CDR1 is LNHDA and CDR2 is SQIVND in the germline V gene (reference sequence). V dropped 10 bases and J dropped 3; count of bases not matched to a gene: 15. The CDR3 contains 15 residues. CDR3 nucleotide sequence: TGTGCCAATAGGGAGTTTGCTAGCGGATACTACGAGCAGTACTTC. Protein product: CANREFASGYYEQYF.

The chain joins TRBV7-3 to TRBJ2-7; D not certain. The V gene's germline CDR1 is SGHTA and CDR2 FQGTGA. The CDR3 consists of 12 residues. Trimming shortened V by 3 bases and J by 7 bases, and 10 bases separated the two germline ends. CDR3 sequence reads: CASSLHGGEQYF. DNA for the CDR3: TGTGCCAGCAGCTTGCATGGCGGTGAGCAGTACTTC.